These 3 T cell receptor beta chains were all obtained from the same sample, sequenced in a study of shared clonotypes between healthy human individuals. Naive CD8 cells lacked CD45RO, underwent positive selection for CCR7 and left out terminally differentiated effector memory CD45RA+ cells. The table came from immunoSEQ multiplex PCR; TCRdb's copy has only in-frame clones and leaves some out. Of around 2,000,000 clones listed, around 96% are singletons. Sequencing was done on a sample of naive CD8+ T cells sorted from blood. These receptors came from a man aged 18 to 29 in good health.

V is TRBV7-9 and J is TRBJ2-7, with D possibly matching TRBD2 (6 bases). Germline V gives CDR1 SEHNR, CDR2 FQNEAQ (reference sequence). The CDR3 sequence is 15 residues long. V was pared by 5 bases and J by 2 bases, with 16 bases between. CDR3 sequence (DNA): TGTGCCAGCAGCATGGTGGGGGGATATGCCTACGAGCAGTACTTC. Protein: CASSMVGGYAYEQYF.

Notes on this clone: Other DNA sequences in the sample encode the same CDR3. The chain carries TRBV27 and TRBJ2-7, with TRBD2 identical over 7 bases. CDR1 is MNHEY and CDR2 is SMNVEV in the germline V gene (reference sequence). This CDR3 has 14 amino acids. J lost 2 bases, V lost 3 bases, and 4 bases had no gene match. CDR3 loop: CASSFSGGTYEQYF. The CDR3 DNA sequence: TGTGCCAGCAGTTTCTCGGGGGGAACCTACGAGCAGTACTTC.

The genes are TRBV4-1 and TRBJ2-1, with a weak D call TRBD2 (5 bases). Germline assignment: CDR1 MGHRA and CDR2 YSYEKL. V was trimmed by 0 bases and J by 0 bases, leaving 15 bases between them. The CDR3 runs 18 residues. CDR3 region: CASSQEPGTTSSYNEQFF. In DNA, the CDR3 is TGCGCCAGCAGCCAAGAACCGGGAACCACGAGCTCCTACAATGAGCAGTTCTTC.